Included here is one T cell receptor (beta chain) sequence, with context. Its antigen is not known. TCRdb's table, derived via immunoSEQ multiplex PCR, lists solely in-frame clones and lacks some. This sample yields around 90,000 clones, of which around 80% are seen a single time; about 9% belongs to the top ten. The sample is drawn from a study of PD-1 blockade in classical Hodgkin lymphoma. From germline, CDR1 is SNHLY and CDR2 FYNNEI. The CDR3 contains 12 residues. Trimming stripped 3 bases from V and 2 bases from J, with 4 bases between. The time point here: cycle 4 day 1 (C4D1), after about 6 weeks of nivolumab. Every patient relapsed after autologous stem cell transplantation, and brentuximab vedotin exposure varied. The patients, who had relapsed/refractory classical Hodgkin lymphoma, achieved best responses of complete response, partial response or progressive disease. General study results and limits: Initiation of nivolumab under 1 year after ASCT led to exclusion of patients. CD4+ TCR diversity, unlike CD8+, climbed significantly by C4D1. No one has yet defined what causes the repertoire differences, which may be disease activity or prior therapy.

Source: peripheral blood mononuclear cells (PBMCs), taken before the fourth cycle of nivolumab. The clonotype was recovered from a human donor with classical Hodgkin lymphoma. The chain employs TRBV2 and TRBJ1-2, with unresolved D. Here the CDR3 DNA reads TGTGCCAGCAGTGAGCAGAACTATGGCTACACCTTC. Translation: CASSEQNYGYTF.